The 25 T cell receptor beta chains listed next were all sequenced from one sample in a study of CD8 T cells in Susac syndrome. Roughly 0.45 to 1 ug RNA was reverse transcribed with random hexamers. MiXCR, applied by TCRdb to the immunoSEQ multiplex PCR reads, yields one record per CDR3 protein. Of some 170,000 distinct CDR3 sequences in the sample, just under 95% were seen once. Sequenced input: CD4+ T cells from PBMCs. Source of these receptors: a human donor in good health.

This sequence joins TRBV7-9 and TRBJ1-2; no clear D gene. V lost 2 bases to trimming and J lost 12 bases, with 4 bases between them. The CDR3 totals 9 residues. Per the germline V gene, CDR1 is SEHNR and CDR2 is FQNEAQ (reference sequence). The CDR3 DNA sequence: TGTGCCAGCAGCTTAAACCACACCTTC. Translated, it gives CASSLNHTF.

This clonotype was seen a single time. The V and J genes are TRBV20-1 and TRBJ2-5, with a tentative D call TRBD1 (5 bases). The germline V gene encodes CDR1 DFQATT and CDR2 SNEGSKA (reference sequence). The CDR3 is 12 residues long. V was pared by 2 bases and J by 6 bases, with 10 bases between. The CDR3 nucleotides read TGCAGTGCTAGACAGGGTGAACAGACCCAGTACTTC. This gives the protein CSARQGEQTQYF.

This clonotype was counted a single time. The chain recombines TRBV7-9 with TRBJ2-2; maybe TRBD1 (5 bases). Trimming pared 2 bases from V and 0 bases from J, leaving 10 bases between. This CDR3 is built from 16 residues. The germline gives CDR1 SEHNR, CDR2 FQNEAQ (reference sequence). CDR3 sequence: CASSLRAGPNTGELFF. The CDR3 DNA is TGTGCCAGCAGCTTACGAGCAGGGCCGAACACCGGGGAGCTGTTTTTT.

This clonotype was recorded only once. The chain carries TRBV3-1 and TRBJ2-5; D is tentatively TRBD1 or TRBD2 (6 bases each). Per the germline V gene, CDR1 is LGHDT and CDR2 is YNNKEL (reference sequence). CDR3 length: 14 amino acids. Trimming stripped 4 bases from V and 4 bases from J, with 13 bases between. CDR3 in amino acids: CASSPPGAGETQYF. Written as DNA, the CDR3 is TGTGCCAGCAGCCCTCCGGGGGCAGGAGAGACCCAGTACTTC.

The chain is built from TRBV5-1 and TRBJ2-1; weak D call: TRBD1 (5 bases). The CDR3 totals 15 residues. The germline gives CDR1 SGHRS, CDR2 YFSETQ. V lost 2 bases and J lost 2, with 11 bases in between. Here the CDR3 DNA reads TGCGCCAGCAGCTTCAGGGATTGGGCCTACAATGAGCAGTTCTTC. It specifies CASSFRDWAYNEQFF.

This chain connects TRBV5-4 to TRBJ2-4, with 10 positions matching TRBD1. This CDR3 is built from 13 residues. The V gene's germline CDR1 is SGHNT and CDR2 YYREEE (reference sequence). Trimming took 3 bases from V and 7 from J; bases not matched to a gene: 1. CDR3 nucleotide sequence: TGTGCCAGCAGCTCGGGACAGGGGAACATTCAGTACTTC. Encoded protein: CASSSGQGNIQYF. Drawing the rest from reference TRBV5-4 and TRBJ2-4, the complete variable domain is ETGVTQSPTHLIKTRGQQVTLRCSSQSGHNTVSWYQQALGQGPQFIFQYYREEENGRGNFPPRFSGLQFPNYSSELNVNALELDDSALYLCASSSGQGNIQYFGAGTRLSVL.

CDR3 sequence: CASRAGTAFSPGELFF. Written as DNA, the CDR3 is TGTGCCAGCAGGGCCGGGACAGCCTTCTCTCCCGGGGAGCTGTTTTTT. The V call is TRBV14, the J call TRBJ2-2; TRBD1 matches at 7 bases. This CDR3 has 16 residues. The J segment lost 6 bases and the V segment lost 6 bases, leaving 13 bases of the junction unmatched. Germline CDR1 SGHDN, CDR2 FVKESK.

This chain links TRBV9 with TRBJ2-3; perhaps TRBD2 as D (6 bases). Trimming removed 4 bases from V and 8 bases from J, with 20 bases in between. The CDR3 sequence is 15 residues long. CDR1 and CDR2 from the germline V gene are SGDLS and YYNGEE. CDR3 in DNA: TGTGCCAGCAGCCCCACCGGGACTGATGTGGGTACGCAGTATTTT. This translates into CASSPTGTDVGTQYF.

J is TRBJ2-3 and V is TRBV28, with a weak D call TRBD1 (6 bases). The CDR3 consists of 15 residues. CDR1 MDHEN and CDR2 SYDVKM come from the germline V gene. The germline V and J ends were trimmed by 3 bases and 2 bases, with 12 bases remaining between them. DNA of the CDR3: TGTGCCAGCAGTTTGCTGACAGGTTACACAGATACGCAGTATTTT. This codes for CASSLLTGYTDTQYF.

The chain is built from TRBV2 and TRBJ2-6; possibly TRBD1 for D (5 bases). The V gene's germline CDR1 is SNHLY and CDR2 FYNNEI. The CDR3 consists of 15 residues. Trimming cost V 6 bases and J 3 bases, with 12 bases left between them. CDR3: CASSLVGVGANVLTF. CDR3 coding DNA: TGTGCCAGCAGCCTCGTAGGGGTTGGGGCCAACGTCCTGACTTTC.

The chain combines TRBV30 with TRBJ1-5; a possible D gene is TRBD1 (5 bases). This CDR3 is 16 amino acids long. Germline V gene data show CDR1 as GTSNPN and CDR2 as SVGIG (reference sequence). V shed 1 base and J shed 4 bases, with 17 bases lying between them. The CDR3 DNA sequence: TGTGCCTGGAGTGGAGTACAATCCGGGGGGAATCAGCCCCAGCATTTT. As protein: CAWSGVQSGGNQPQHF.

The chain couples TRBV20-1 to TRBJ2-4; D is unresolved. CDR1 and CDR2 from the germline V gene are DFQATT and SNEGSKA (reference sequence). With 5 bases removed from V and 8 bases from J, the gap between germline ends came to 13 bases. This CDR3 contains 12 residues. CDR3 DNA: TGCAGTGCTCCCACCGGTTCGGACATTCAGTACTTC. This sequence encodes CSAPTGSDIQYF.

The V call is TRBV18, the J call TRBJ2-7; D is ambiguous. The V end was cut by 3 bases, the J end by 7 bases, with 13 bases between. The CDR3 contains 13 residues. Germline V lookup: CDR1 KGHSH, CDR2 LQKENI. The CDR3 DNA reads as TGTGCCAGCTCACCTAACAGAGCTTGGGAGCAGTACTTC. This sequence encodes CASSPNRAWEQYF.

The rearrangement joins TRBV12-3 or TRBV12-4 to TRBJ1-1; D not resolved. Trimming took 3 bases from V and 4 from J, leaving 9 bases between them. The CDR3 runs to 13 residues. The CDR3 sequence is CASSFYRSTEAFF. The DNA for the CDR3 is TGTGCCAGCAGTTTTTATAGAAGCACTGAAGCTTTCTTT.

The V and J genes are TRBV29-1 and TRBJ2-7; 7 nucleotides match TRBD1. The junction had 11 bases not matched to a gene; V was cut back by 7 bases and J by 2 bases. This CDR3 is built from 14 residues. The germline CDR1 and CDR2 sequences are SQVTM and ANQGSEA. CDR3 in amino acids: CSATDTGATYEQYF. CDR3 sequence (DNA): TGCAGCGCTACTGATACAGGGGCAACCTACGAGCAGTACTTC.

This clonotype was found a few times. V and J are TRBV3-1 and TRBJ1-6; weak D call: TRBD1 (6 bases). There are 16 residues in the CDR3. V was trimmed by 4 bases and J by 0 bases, leaving 10 bases between them. The germline V gene encodes CDR1 LGHDT and CDR2 YNNKEL (reference sequence). This CDR3 is CASSPGGHSYNSPLHF. In DNA, the CDR3 is TGTGCCAGCAGCCCCGGGGGGCACTCCTATAATTCACCCCTCCACTTT.

The V and J genes are TRBV7-9 and TRBJ1-2, with TRBD1 matching over 10 bases. Trimming took 4 bases from V and 6 from J; bases not matched to a gene: 14. This CDR3 has 17 amino acids. Germline assignment: CDR1 SEHNR and CDR2 FQNEAQ (reference sequence). CDR3 sequence: CASSSTSGTGEWDGYTF. The CDR3 region has the DNA TGTGCCAGCAGCTCTACCTCCGGGACAGGGGAATGGGATGGCTACACCTTC.

V usage is TRBV5-4 and J usage is TRBJ2-1, with 11 bases identical to TRBD1. V dropped 9 bases and J dropped 8; count of bases not matched to a gene: 7. Germline values: CDR1 SGHNT, CDR2 YYREEE (reference sequence). The CDR3 is 13 amino acids. CDR3 sequence reads: CATGTGGQHEQFF. CDR3 sequence (DNA): TGTGCCACAGGGACAGGGGGTCAACATGAGCAGTTCTTC.

The J gene is TRBJ2-1, the V gene TRBV20-1; 10 bases fit TRBD2. The CDR3 covers 14 residues. V dropped 6 bases and J dropped 4; count of bases not matched to a gene: 6. Germline values: CDR1 DFQATT, CDR2 SNEGSKA (reference sequence). CDR3 DNA: TGCAGTGCCTTTAGCGGGGGGCCTTACAATGAGCAGTTCTTC. This gives the protein CSAFSGGPYNEQFF.

V and J are TRBV21-1 and TRBJ2-3; TRBD2, the table's D call, lacks a check against the DNA. TRBV21-1 corresponds to a pseudogene. CDR3 length: 13 residues. CDR3 in DNA: TGTGCCAGCGGGCAGGGGAGGGAAGATACGCAGTATTTT. Amino acids: CASGQGREDTQYF.

The chain joins TRBV2 to TRBJ2-7, with 7 positions matching TRBD2. Germline V gene data show CDR1 as SNHLY and CDR2 as FYNNEI. J was trimmed by 2 bases and V by 7 bases; bases with no gene match: 8. This CDR3 has 14 residues. The CDR3 coding sequence is TGTGCCAGCACCCAATGGGGGGGAGCCTACGAGCAGTACTTC. As protein: CASTQWGGAYEQYF. The full variable domain, rest sourced from reference TRBV2 and TRBJ2-7, is EPEVTQTPSHQVTQMGQEVILRCVPISNHLYFYWYRQILGQKVEFLVSFYNNEISEKSEIFDDQFSVERPDGSNFTLKIRSTKLEDSAMYFCASTQWGGAYEQYFGPGTRLTVT.

J is TRBJ1-2 and V is TRBV2, with unresolved D. CDR1 and CDR2 from the germline V gene are SNHLY and FYNNEI. The CDR3 covers 13 residues. V shed 4 bases and J shed 4 bases, with 10 bases lying between them. CDR3 in DNA: TGTGCCAGCAGTGGATCCCCCAGCTATGGCTACACCTTC. Amino acid sequence: CASSGSPSYGYTF.

The chain recombines TRBV4-1 with TRBJ2-5, with D possibly being TRBD1 (5 bases). The CDR3 is made up of 16 amino acids. Trimming cost V 1 base and J 5 bases, with 17 bases left between them. The germline V gene has CDR1 MGHRA and CDR2 YSYEKL. The CDR3 DNA is TGCGCCAGCAGCCAAGCCCACGGACCTAAGGGGGAGACCCAGTACTTC. Residues: CASSQAHGPKGETQYF.

This sequence joins TRBV29-1 and TRBJ2-1, with D hard to call. The germline V gene encodes CDR1 SQVTM and CDR2 ANQGSEA. V lost 1 base and J lost 7, with 5 bases in between. This CDR3 is built from 11 residues. CDR3 sequence: CSVEGVNEQFF. The CDR3 DNA follows: TGCAGCGTTGAAGGAGTAAATGAGCAGTTCTTC.

As DNA, the CDR3 is TGTGCCACTAGCCGGGGTAACACTGAAGCTTTCTTT. It translates to CATSRGNTEAFF. The chain couples TRBV2 to TRBJ1-1; unclear D gene. The CDR3 contains 12 residues. Looked up from germline, CDR1 is SNHLY and CDR2 is FYNNEI. Trimming left V 10 bases short and J 2 bases short, with 11 bases between.